This TCR beta chain was sequenced for a study of T cells after yellow fever vaccination. Broader study findings: Relatively few clonotypes were ones that appeared in both CD4 and CD8 compartments. In post-booster samples, most primary-vaccination clones reappeared (around 95% CD4, over 70% CD8).

V was trimmed by 0 bases and J by 3 bases, leaving 5 bases between them. This CDR3 is built from 13 residues. Per the germline V gene, CDR1 is LGHNA and CDR2 is YNFKEQ. A universal primer site and UMIs were added as TCR cDNA was made by 5'RACE template switching. TCRdb called the 5' RACE reads again in MiXCR, with one record for every CDR3 protein. The sample records approximately 260,000 distinct CDR3 sequences, approximately 5.2% being singletons. As regards this clonotype: Its specificity is unknown.

The sequence was collected from a man between 18 and 35 years old who received the YFV17D yellow fever vaccine. The chain links TRBV4-2 to TRBJ1-2; D gene uncertain. The specimen comprised CD4+ T cells sorted from PBMCs, sampled on the day of the yellow fever booster vaccination. The chain's CDR3 is CASSQESHYGYTF. DNA for the CDR3: TGTGCCAGCAGCCAAGAGTCTCACTATGGCTACACCTTC.